A selection of T cell receptor beta chains follows, all from one sample in a study of CD8+CD57+ T cells in acquired aplastic anemia. One entry per CDR3 protein results from TCRdb running MiXCR on the reads. The sample consists of 150,000 or so distinct CDR3 sequences, around 48% of them appearing once. The specimen sequenced was sorted CD4+, CD8+, or CD8+CD57+ T cells (not recorded which) from PBMCs. The receptors derive from a human donor with aplastic anemia. Both conserved end residues are trimmed from each CDR3. Clone size, where shown, is once, few, many, or a class for clones that have expanded.

V gene	J gene	clone size	CDR3 protein
TRBV10-1	TRBJ2-7	.	ASSAKGPNYEQY
TRBV20-1	TRBJ1-1	many	SAAGPTSFGTEAF
TRBV20-1	TRBJ2-7	.	SARAPLGPDEQY
TRBV24-1	TRBJ2-5	.	ATSDFTRTGGTQY
TRBV5-1	TRBJ1-1	.	ASSLGPGVNTEAF
TRBV24-1	TRBJ1-3	.	ATSDSRVSGNTIY
TRBV2	TRBJ2-7	once	ASRTGILSSYEQY
TRBV20-1	TRBJ1-6	few	SASEGSYSPLH
TRBV6-2/TRBV6-3	TRBJ2-1	many	ASSGLNNEQF
TRBV7-8	TRBJ1-6	.	ASSPRQGALVSPLH
TRBV19	TRBJ1-5	.	ASSPWRAGVSNQPQH
TRBV18	TRBJ1-1	.	ASSQDSGGTEAF
TRBV29-1	TRBJ2-7	few	SVVPGDRGYEQY
TRBV10-3	TRBJ1-2	many	AISEDQGYGYT
TRBV15	TRBJ2-7	.	ATSRDLAHEQY
TRBV7-2	TRBJ2-7	many	ASSFVPGHYEQY
TRBV24-1	TRBJ2-1	.	ATMVRNEQF
TRBV11-3	TRBJ2-5	many	ASSSLAGEKETQY
TRBV10-3	TRBJ2-3	once	AIMRSGSADTQY
TRBV5-1	TRBJ2-2	.	ASSWHEVAATGELF
TRBV11-2	TRBJ2-1	few	ASSLDGGGANEQF
TRBV10-3	TRBJ2-3	.	AISEPDPSTDTQY
TRBV9	TRBJ2-2	.	ASSEDFTGELF
TRBV9	TRBJ2-6	.	ASSVVQYSGANVLT
TRBV19	TRBJ1-6	.	ASSGTRNNSPLH
TRBV29-1	TRBJ2-1	.	SVFTRSAYNEQF
TRBV5-6	TRBJ2-7	many	ASSLRGGAVYEQY
TRBV15	TRBJ2-1	many	ATSKPWGAGPRQF
TRBV10-3	TRBJ1-2	.	AIKKGSYGYT
TRBV4-1	TRBJ1-2	once	ASSLSPDSYYGYT
TRBV7-9	TRBJ2-7	many	ASSLGGPPYEQY
TRBV4-1	TRBJ1-1	many	ASSQDVRITEAF
TRBV6-5	TRBJ2-7	.	ASSYTSSGRTEQY
TRBV4-1	TRBJ1-2	.	ASSQEGYYGYT
TRBV9	TRBJ2-7	.	ASSPGGDEQY